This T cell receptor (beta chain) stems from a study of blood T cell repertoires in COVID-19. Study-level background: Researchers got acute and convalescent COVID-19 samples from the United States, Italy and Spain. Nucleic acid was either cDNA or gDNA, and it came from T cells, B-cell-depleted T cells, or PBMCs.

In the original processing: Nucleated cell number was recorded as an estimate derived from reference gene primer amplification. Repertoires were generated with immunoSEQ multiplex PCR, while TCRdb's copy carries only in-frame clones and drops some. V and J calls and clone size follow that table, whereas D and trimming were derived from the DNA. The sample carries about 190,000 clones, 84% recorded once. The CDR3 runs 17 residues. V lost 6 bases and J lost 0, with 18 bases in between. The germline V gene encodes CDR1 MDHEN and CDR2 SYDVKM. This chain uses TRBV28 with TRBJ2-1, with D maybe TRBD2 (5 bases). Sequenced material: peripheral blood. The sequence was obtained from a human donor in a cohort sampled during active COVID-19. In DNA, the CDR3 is TGTGCCAGCAGAACAGCGGTTCCCCACAGCTCCTACAATGAGCAGTTCTTC. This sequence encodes CASRTAVPHSSYNEQFF.